The 18 T cell receptor beta chains below come from one sample, sequenced in a study of T cell changes during pregnancy in multiple sclerosis. Assay used: immunoSEQ multiplex PCR; TCRdb lists only in-frame clones, some missing. The sample includes 25,000 to 30,000 clones, about 88% of them seen just once. Sample: CD8+ T cells from peripheral blood mononuclear cells, taken before pregnancy. Every receptor here comes from a female donor with multiple sclerosis, enrolled in a pregnancy study.

This chain uses TRBV11-3 with TRBJ1-1, with a weak D call TRBD1 (5 bases). The CDR3 covers 13 residues. Germline-derived CDR1 and CDR2 are SGHNT and YENEEA. The V end was cut by 4 bases, the J end by 1 base, with 7 bases between. CDR3 protein: CASSWTPNTEAFF. DNA of the CDR3: TGTGCCAGCAGCTGGACACCGAACACTGAAGCTTTCTTT.

This chain joins TRBV4-2 and TRBJ2-5; 8 nucleotides match TRBD2. Trimming took 0 bases from V and 2 from J; bases not matched to a gene: 5. Germline CDR1 reads LGHNA; CDR2 reads YNFKEQ. The CDR3 is 16 amino acids. The CDR3 here is CASSQDPSGGQETQYF. The CDR3, as DNA: TGTGCCAGCAGCCAAGATCCCAGCGGGGGTCAAGAGACCCAGTACTTC.

This chain uses TRBV2 with TRBJ2-1; unclear D gene. V was cut by 4 bases and J by 0 bases, with 13 bases left in between. This CDR3 region has 16 residues. The germline V gene has CDR1 SNHLY and CDR2 FYNNEI. The CDR3 nucleotides are TGTGCCAGCAGTGGGAGCTATCTGAGCTCCTACAATGAGCAGTTCTTC. Its translation is CASSGSYLSSYNEQFF.

The V call is TRBV19, the J call TRBJ2-3; tentative D call: TRBD2 (5 bases). The V gene lost 7 bases and the J gene lost 2 bases, with 10 bases spanning the gap. This CDR3 has 13 residues. The germline CDR1 and CDR2 sequences are LNHDA and SQIVND (reference sequence). CDR3 nucleotide sequence: TGTGCCAGTACGGCTAGCTACACAGATACGCAGTATTTT. Its protein is CASTASYTDTQYF.

The V and J genes are TRBV21-1 and TRBJ2-7; whether TRBD2, the table's D call, matches the DNA was not checked. TRBV21-1 is a known pseudogene. The CDR3 extends over 17 amino acids. CDR3 sequence reads: CASSPRGEGLGSYEQYF. CDR3 bases: TGTGCCAGCAGCCCCCGGGGGGAGGGGCTTGGGTCCTACGAGCAGTACTTC.

The chain carries TRBV4-1 and TRBJ2-4, with 7 positions matching TRBD1. The CDR3 length is 17 residues. Trimming cost V 1 base and J 0 bases; bases outside gene matches: 6. Germline V gene data show CDR1 as MGHRA and CDR2 as YSYEKL. The DNA of the CDR3 is TGCGCCAGCAGCCAAGGTCCCCGACAGGGAGCCAAAAACATTCAGTACTTC. It translates to CASSQGPRQGAKNIQYF.

The chain combines TRBV18 with TRBJ2-3; 10 nucleotides line up with TRBD2. V was pared by 9 bases and J by 0 bases, with 9 bases of the junction left unmatched. This CDR3 contains 16 residues. Germline V lookup: CDR1 KGHSH, CDR2 LQKENI. The CDR3 coding sequence is TGTGCCAGTTATTCCCGACTAGCGGGTAGCACAGATACGCAGTATTTT. Protein product: CASYSRLAGSTDTQYF.

The chain links TRBV6-4 to TRBJ2-3; TRBD2 matches at 7 bases. The length of the CDR3 is 15 residues. V lost 6 bases to trimming and J lost 0 bases; unmatched junction nucleotides: 6. CDR1 is MRHNA, CDR2 SNTAGT, per germline. The CDR3 region is CASSASAGSTDTQYF. The CDR3 DNA reads TGTGCCAGCAGCGCCTCAGCGGGGAGCACAGATACGCAGTATTTT.

This sequence joins TRBV19 and TRBJ1-1; D is uncertain. Germline values: CDR1 LNHDA, CDR2 SQIVND (reference sequence). The CDR3 has 15 residues. Trimming left V 5 bases short and J 0 bases short, with 13 bases between. The CDR3 sequence: CASSVPDNLNTEAFF. Written as DNA, the CDR3 is TGTGCCAGTAGTGTCCCCGACAATCTGAACACTGAAGCTTTCTTT.

This clone was recorded only once. The chain links TRBV6-5 to TRBJ2-5; 9 bases agree with TRBD1. The CDR3 is 16 residues long. Looked up from germline, CDR1 is MNHEY and CDR2 is SVGAGI. Trimming at V came to 4 bases and at J to 3 bases, leaving 9 bases not matched to a gene. CDR3 protein: CASSSVGQGIKETQYF. CDR3 nucleotides: TGTGCCAGCAGTTCCGTCGGACAGGGGATAAAAGAGACCCAGTACTTC.

The V gene is TRBV9, the J gene TRBJ1-1; TRBD1 is a possible D gene (6 bases). Germline assignment: CDR1 SGDLS and CDR2 YYNGEE. The CDR3 consists of 16 residues. The V end lost 0 bases, the J end lost 3 bases, and 15 bases lay between the germline ends. CDR3 in DNA: TGTGCCAGCAGCGTAGACAGGGAGGGGGTGGACACTGAAGCTTTCTTT. Its protein product is CASSVDREGVDTEAFF. The full variable domain, rest sourced from reference TRBV9 and TRBJ1-1, is DSGVTQTPKHLITATGQRVTLRCSPRSGDLSVYWYQQSLDQGLQFLIQYYNGEERAKGNILERFSAQQFPDLHSELNLSSLELGDSALYFCASSVDREGVDTEAFFGQGTRLTVV.

The V gene is TRBV9, the J gene TRBJ1-2; 8 bases fit TRBD1. V lost 3 bases and J lost 3; bases outside the gene matches: 10. This CDR3 has 16 residues. Germline lookup yields CDR1 SGDLS and CDR2 YYNGEE. CDR3 nucleotides: TGTGCCAGCAGCGCCTCCCAGGGGGCGCGGTACTATGGCTACACCTTC. Encoded protein: CASSASQGARYYGYTF.

This sequence joins TRBV13 and TRBJ2-2; 8 bases line up with TRBD2. This CDR3 region has 14 residues. The J segment lost 5 bases and the V segment lost 6 bases, leaving 5 bases of the junction unmatched. From germline, CDR1 is PRHDT and CDR2 FYEKMQ (reference sequence). The CDR3 DNA follows: TGTGCCAGCAGTCCAGAGCGGGGGACCGGGGAGCTGTTTTTT. Protein: CASSPERGTGELFF.

The V call is TRBV6-1, the J call TRBJ2-5; D unresolved. V was trimmed by 1 base and J by 1 base, leaving 16 bases between them. The CDR3 runs 17 residues. Germline values: CDR1 MNHNS, CDR2 SASEGT. CDR3 nucleotide sequence: TGTGCCAGCAGTGAAGGGGCCTACCCCGGCCCCCAAGAGACCCAGTACTTC. This codes for CASSEGAYPGPQETQYF.

This chain links TRBV30 with TRBJ1-3; D is possibly TRBD1 (5 bases). CDR3 size: 16 residues. V gave up 7 bases and J gave up 2 bases, with 21 bases separating them. Per germline, CDR1 GTSNPN and CDR2 SVGIG (reference sequence). CDR3: CASHFATVPTGNTIYF. The CDR3 nucleotides read TGTGCCTCCCATTTTGCGACAGTCCCGACTGGAAACACCATATATTTT. Full variable domain (outside the CDR3, taken from reference TRBV30 and TRBJ1-3): SQTIHQWPATLVQPVGSPLSLECTVEGTSNPNLYWYRQAAGRGLQLLFYSVGIGQISSEVPQNLSASRPQDRQFILSSKKLLLSDSGFYLCASHFATVPTGNTIYFGEGSWLTVV.

The CDR3 nucleotides are TGTGCCAGCAGCCCTGGGACTAGCGGGGGGAGAAACACAGATACGCAGTATTTT. It encodes CASSPGTSGGRNTDTQYF. The J gene is TRBJ2-3, the V gene TRBV13, with TRBD2 matching 15 bases. The CDR3 totals 18 residues. Germline CDR1 reads PRHDT; CDR2 reads FYEKMQ (reference sequence). V shed 5 bases and J 2 bases; nucleotides not matched to a gene: 8.

The chain uses TRBV5-8 and TRBJ1-2; 8 nucleotides agree with TRBD1. The V gene end was trimmed by 4 bases and the J gene end by 4 bases; junction bases not matched to a gene: 12. This CDR3 is 16 amino acids long. Germline V CDR1 and CDR2: SGHTS, YDEGEE. In DNA form, the CDR3 reads TGTGCCAGCAGCGCCCCGGACAGGGAGTCCCTCTATGGCTACACCTTC. Protein sequence: CASSAPDRESLYGYTF.

V gene TRBV6-4 combines with J gene TRBJ2-5, with 9 bases fitting TRBD2. V dropped 3 bases and J dropped 1; count of bases not matched to a gene: 0. Germline values: CDR1 MRHNA, CDR2 SNTAGT. This CDR3 region has 14 residues. In DNA, the CDR3 is TGTGCCAGCAGTGAGCGGGGGGGCCAAGAGACCCAGTACTTC. Its translation: CASSERGGQETQYF.